This record concerns one TCR beta chain sequence. Antigen specificity is unknown. A split of CD4+ cells into CD45RA+ naive and CD45RA-negative memory subsets was performed. Method: immunoSEQ multiplex PCR; TCRdb's copy keeps in-frame clones and lacks some. The data hold over 2 million clones, with roughly 96% observed a single time. The germline V gene encodes CDR1 SEHNR and CDR2 FQNEAQ (reference sequence). The V segment lost 1 base and the J segment 1 base; nucleotides outside the gene matches: 0. The CDR3 totals 15 residues. These data originate in a study of shared clonotypes between healthy human individuals. Study conclusions and caveats: The donor pool, a small one, limited the genetic and exposure-history diversity represented.

The V gene is TRBV7-9, the J gene TRBJ1-4; 7 bases agree with TRBD1. This TCR came from a man younger than 35 in good health. Material for sequencing was naive CD4+ T cells sorted from blood. Subset specified: CD45RA+ positively selected. For the CDR3, the DNA is TGTGCCAGCAGCTTAGACAGGGGAACTAATGAAAAACTGTTTTTT. Its protein is CASSLDRGTNEKLFF. The full variable domain, its missing parts supplied by reference TRBV7-9 and TRBJ1-4, is DTGVSQNPRHKITKRGQNVTFRCDPISEHNRLYWYRQTLGQGPEFLTYFQNEAQLEKSRLLSDRFSAERPKGSFSTLEIQRTEQGDSAMYLCASSLDRGTNEKLFFGSGTQLSVL.